This TCR beta chain was captured by sequencing in a study of T cells in Graves' hyperthyroidism and ophthalmopathy. Germline V gene data show CDR1 as MDHEN and CDR2 as SYDVKM. This CDR3 spans 12 amino acids. The germline V and J ends were trimmed by 2 bases and 6 bases, with 8 bases remaining between them. TCR beta CDR3 regions were amplified from RNA. The HTBI set primed first-round TCR CDR3 RT-PCR. TCRdb called the multiplex PCR reads again in MiXCR, with one record for every CDR3 protein. The sample consists of hundreds of thousands of distinct CDR3 sequences, roughly 15% of them appearing once. The sample holds many counts of this clonotype.

Sample: blood. The V and J genes are TRBV28 and TRBJ2-7; D ambiguous. The sequence was obtained from a woman between 50 and 59 years old with Graves' ophthalmopathy. CDR3 DNA sequence: TGTGCCAGCAGTTTAAGTTTGGGCGAGCAGTACTTC. It is translated as CASSLSLGEQYF.